This is a list of T cell receptor beta chains from one sample in a study of OX40 agonist ivuxolimab in advanced cancers. Assay: immunoSEQ multiplex PCR; the TCRdb copy retains only in-frame clones and omits some. The sample consists of 77,000 or so clones, 90% of them appearing once. Material: CD4+ or CD8+ T cells sorted from blood, obtained in a trial of the OX40 agonist ivuxolimab. Receptor source: an adult with an advanced solid tumor such as melanoma, head and neck, liver or kidney cancer. Both conserved end residues are part of each CDR3. D genes are given only for firm matches. Clone sizes are given selectively: once, few, many, or a class where the clone is expanded.

TRBV7-2	TRBJ2-3	NA	NA	CASSLEAATNTQYF	TGTGCCAGCAGCTTAGAGGCTGCGACCAATACGCAGTATTTT
TRBV28	TRBJ1-5	NA	NA	CASRRTGDMKPQHF	TGTGCCAGCAGAAGGACGGGCGATATGAAGCCCCAGCATTTT
TRBV6-6	TRBJ1-5	NA	NA	CASSYPRGNSNQPQHF	TGTGCCAGCAGTTACCCCAGGGGTAATAGCAATCAGCCCCAGCATTTT
TRBV18	TRBJ1-1	NA	TRBD1	CASSPGQGPNTEAFF	TGTGCCAGCTCACCGGGACAGGGACCAAACACTGAAGCTTTCTTT
TRBV28	TRBJ1-1	once	NA	CASSLPSLNTEAFF	TGTGCCAGCAGTTTACCCAGCCTGAACACTGAAGCTTTCTTT
TRBV19	TRBJ1-5	NA	NA	CASSIRPDGGNQPQHF	TGTGCCAGTAGTATCCGGCCGGACGGTGGCAATCAGCCCCAGCATTTT
TRBV6-5	TRBJ1-1	NA	NA	CASSPPRGRAFF	TGTGCCAGCAGTCCCCCACGAGGGCGCGCTTTCTTT
TRBV5-4	TRBJ2-7	NA	NA	CASSFGSLATYEQYF	TGTGCCAGCAGCTTTGGTTCCCTAGCCACCTACGAGCAGTACTTC
TRBV6-5	TRBJ1-5	NA	NA	CATMGGLPNQPQHF	TGTGCCACAATGGGGGGTCTTCCTAATCAGCCCCAGCATTTT
TRBV9	TRBJ2-5	NA	TRBD2	CASSVGTAGGRETQYF	TGTGCCAGCAGCGTAGGGACGGCGGGAGGGAGGGAGACCCAGTACTTC
TRBV30	TRBJ2-3	NA	NA	CAWSDRALPPTDTQYF	TGTGCCTGGAGTGACAGGGCCCTTCCCCCTACAGATACGCAGTATTTT
TRBV11-3	TRBJ1-3	NA	NA	CASSLDMAGDGNTIYF	TGTGCCAGCAGCTTAGATATGGCAGGGGACGGAAACACCATATATTTT
TRBV28	TRBJ2-1	NA	TRBD2	CASGGGGSGRADEQFF	TGTGCCAGCGGGGGGGGCGGTAGCGGGAGGGCCGATGAGCAGTTCTTC
TRBV11-3	TRBJ2-1	NA	NA	CASSLRTGANEQFF	TGTGCCAGCAGCCTACGGACCGGGGCCAATGAGCAGTTCTTC
TRBV18	TRBJ2-1	once	TRBD2	CASSRNHGTSGANEQFF	TGTGCCAGCTCAAGGAACCACGGGACTAGCGGGGCCAATGAGCAGTTCTTC
TRBV7-2	TRBJ2-5	NA	NA	CASNKETQYF	TGTGCCAGCAACAAAGAGACCCAGTACTTC
TRBV5-4	TRBJ2-5	NA	NA	CASSLGGAVGETQYF	TGTGCCAGCAGCTTGGGCGGGGCGGTGGGGGAGACCCAGTACTTC
TRBV15	TRBJ2-7	NA	TRBD2	CATSRDSAGGSNEQYF	TGTGCCACCAGCAGAGATTCCGCGGGAGGGAGCAACGAGCAGTACTTC
TRBV11-2	TRBJ1-1	NA	NA	CAGSLVGGLNTEAFF	TGTGCCGGCAGCTTAGTGGGAGGGTTGAACACTGAAGCTTTCTTT
TRBV18	TRBJ2-3	NA	NA	CASSPGSNTDTQYF	TGTGCCAGCTCACCAGGGTCAAATACAGATACGCAGTATTTT
TRBV18	TRBJ2-5	NA	TRBD2	CASSPQGTSQETQYF	TGTGCCAGCTCACCGCAGGGGACTAGCCAAGAGACCCAGTACTTC
TRBV7-2	TRBJ2-7	NA	TRBD2	CASSLVTSGRSTPYEQYF	TGTGCCAGCAGCCTCGTCACTAGCGGGAGAAGTACACCCTACGAGCAGTACTTC
TRBV4-3	TRBJ1-4	NA	TRBD1	CASSQGQGSEKLFF	TGCGCCAGCAGCCAAGGACAGGGAAGCGAAAAACTGTTTTTT
TRBV7-9	TRBJ1-5	NA	TRBD1	CASSSGQFNQPQHF	TGTGCCAGCAGCTCGGGACAGTTCAATCAGCCCCAGCATTTT
TRBV18	TRBJ2-3	NA	NA	CASSSYLDTQYF	TGTGCCAGCTCATCATACTTAGATACGCAGTATTTT
TRBV19	TRBJ1-2	once	TRBD1	CASRTGQDYGYTF	TGTGCCTCTAGGACGGGACAGGACTATGGCTACACCTTC
TRBV18	TRBJ1-2	NA	TRBD1	CASSPKTQGFGYTF	TGTGCCAGCTCACCAAAGACACAGGGGTTCGGCTACACCTTC
TRBV18	TRBJ1-1	once	NA	CASSSGENTEAFF	TGTGCCAGCTCAAGCGGAGAGAACACTGAAGCTTTCTTT
TRBV18	TRBJ2-7	NA	NA	CASSPGARDYEQYF	TGTGCCAGCTCACCAGGAGCCAGGGACTACGAGCAGTACTTC
TRBV6-5	TRBJ2-7	NA	NA	CASRTVPYEQYF	TGTGCCAGCAGGACAGTACCCTACGAGCAGTACTTC
TRBV5-1	TRBJ2-4	NA	NA	CASSFDEGDIQYF	TGCGCCAGCAGCTTTGATGAGGGGGACATTCAGTACTTC
TRBV19	TRBJ2-5	NA	TRBD2	CASSSGLAGQETQYF	TGTGCCAGTAGTTCAGGACTAGCGGGACAAGAGACCCAGTACTTC
TRBV9	TRBJ2-3	NA	TRBD2	CASSVGGLAGGTDTQYF	TGTGCCAGCAGCGTAGGAGGACTAGCGGGGGGAACAGATACGCAGTATTTT
TRBV2	TRBJ1-1	NA	NA	CASNSLRGGGTEAFF	TGTGCCAGCAACTCCCTAAGGGGAGGGGGCACTGAAGCTTTCTTT
TRBV30	TRBJ1-2	NA	NA	CAWSPGEFDGYTF	TGTGCCTGGAGTCCAGGGGAGTTTGATGGCTACACCTTC
TRBV19	TRBJ2-4	NA	TRBD1	CASSTTGGTIQYF	TGTGCCAGTAGCACGACAGGGGGCACCATTCAGTACTTC
TRBV28	TRBJ2-4	few	NA	CASREENPAKNIQYF	TGTGCCAGCAGAGAAGAGAACCCAGCCAAAAACATTCAGTACTTC
TRBV28	TRBJ1-5	NA	NA	CASSQTGSRQPQHF	TGTGCCAGCAGTCAAACAGGGTCCCGCCAGCCCCAGCATTTT
TRBV9	TRBJ2-5	NA	NA	CASSVGQLQETQYF	TGTGCCAGCAGCGTAGGGCAGCTCCAAGAGACCCAGTACTTC
TRBV11-2	TRBJ2-2	NA	NA	CASSSHRVVTGELFF	TGTGCCAGCAGCTCCCACAGGGTAGTAACCGGGGAGCTGTTTTTT
TRBV5-1	TRBJ2-5	NA	NA	CASSLTAQGETQYF	TGCGCCAGCAGCCTGACAGCCCAGGGGGAGACCCAGTACTTC
TRBV4-1	TRBJ2-5	NA	NA	CASSYTQYQETQYF	TGCGCCAGCAGCTACACCCAGTACCAAGAGACCCAGTACTTC
TRBV7-2	TRBJ2-5	NA	TRBD2	CASSPPLAGGGGGTQYF	TGTGCCAGCAGCCCCCCACTAGCGGGGGGTGGAGGGGGGACCCAGTACTTC
TRBV5-1	TRBJ2-2	NA	TRBD2	CASSPGTRNTGELFF	TGCGCCAGCAGCCCCGGGACTAGGAACACCGGGGAGCTGTTTTTT
TRBV11-3	TRBJ2-3	once	TRBD2	CASSLAGLSADTQYF	TGTGCCAGCAGCTTAGCGGGACTAAGCGCAGATACGCAGTATTTT
TRBV19	TRBJ2-7	NA	TRBD2	CASSVTAGGTYEQYF	TGTGCCAGTAGTGTAACAGCGGGAGGGACCTACGAGCAGTACTTC